This TCR beta chain came from a study of T cell responses to AZD1222 COVID-19 vaccine. This CDR3 contains 14 residues. Germline loops: CDR1 LGHDT, CDR2 YNNKEL (reference sequence). V lost 3 bases, J lost 7 bases, and 10 bases lay in between. Study-wide findings and caveats: Elevations in Spike-specific TCR breadth and depth followed administration of two AZD1222 doses. Donors, mostly white British, included more females; clonal diversity was possibly underestimated.

Concerning this clone: Its antigen is unidentified.

TCRdb's table, derived via immunoSEQ multiplex PCR, lists solely in-frame clones and lacks some. The sample contains some 180,000 clones, roughly 89% of which appear only once. The specimen comprised peripheral blood, sampled on day 0 of AZD1222 vaccination. The receptor was isolated from an adult in good health. The rearrangement joins TRBV3-1 (or the pseudogene TRBV3-2) to TRBJ1-6; no definite D call. The CDR3 is CASSHIQWNSPLHF. In DNA, the CDR3 is TGTGCCAGCAGCCATATCCAGTGGAATTCACCCCTCCACTTT.